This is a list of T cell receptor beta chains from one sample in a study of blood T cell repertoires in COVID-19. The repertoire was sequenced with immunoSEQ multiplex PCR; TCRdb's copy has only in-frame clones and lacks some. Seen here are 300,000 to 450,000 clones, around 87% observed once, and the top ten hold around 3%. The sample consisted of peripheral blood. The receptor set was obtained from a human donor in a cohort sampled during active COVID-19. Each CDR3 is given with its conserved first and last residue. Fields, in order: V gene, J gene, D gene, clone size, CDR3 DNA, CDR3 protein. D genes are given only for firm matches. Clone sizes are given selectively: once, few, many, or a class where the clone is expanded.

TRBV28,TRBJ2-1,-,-,TGTGCCAGCAGTCTCAGCCTACAGGTTGCTAATGAGCAGTTCTTC,CASSLSLQVANEQFF
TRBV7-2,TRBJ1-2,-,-,TGTGCCAGCAGCCCAACCGGGGACAATTATGGCTACACCTTC,CASSPTGDNYGYTF
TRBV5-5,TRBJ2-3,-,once,TGTGCCAGCAGCTTTTCGGGTTACCTGAAGCCCACAGATACGCAGTATTTT,CASSFSGYLKPTDTQYF
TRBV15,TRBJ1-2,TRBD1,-,TGTGCCACCAGCAGAGGGGTAGGACAGGCTAACTATGGCTACACCTTC,CATSRGVGQANYGYTF
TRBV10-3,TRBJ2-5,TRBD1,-,TGTGCCATCAGTGAAGTCCTCCGGCGGACAGGCCAAGAGACCCAGTACTTC,CAISEVLRRTGQETQYF
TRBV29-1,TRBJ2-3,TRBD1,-,TGCAGCGTTGGGGACAGGATTAGCACAGATACGCAGTATTTT,CSVGDRISTDTQYF
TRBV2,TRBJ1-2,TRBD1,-,TGTGCCAGCAGTTCCGAGGGGGCGCGCGGCTACACCTTC,CASSSEGARGYTF
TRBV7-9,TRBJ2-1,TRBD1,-,TGTGCCAGCAGCCGAGGACAGGGGGTGGGGTCCTACAATGAGCAGTTCTTC,CASSRGQGVGSYNEQFF
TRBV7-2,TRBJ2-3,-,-,TGTGCCAGCAGCTCCGACACGTCCAACACGCAGTATTTT,CASSSDTSNTQYF
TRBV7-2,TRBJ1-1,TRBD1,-,TGTGCCAGCAGCTTCTCAGGGACAGGGGTCGAAGCTTTCTTT,CASSFSGTGVEAFF
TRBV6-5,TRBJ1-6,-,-,TGTGCCAGCAGTTACGGGGGGAAAGCACCCCTCCACTTT,CASSYGGKAPLHF
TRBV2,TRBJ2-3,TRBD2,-,TGTGCCAGCAGGTCGTCCGAGACTAGCCGCACAGATACGCAGTATTTT,CASRSSETSRTDTQYF
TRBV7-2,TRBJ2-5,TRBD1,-,TGTGCCAGCAGCCGGACAGGGAGTAAGGGGGAGACCCAGTACTTC,CASSRTGSKGETQYF
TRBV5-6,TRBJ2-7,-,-,TGTGCCAGCAGCTTGGGTCTAAGTCTCGAGCAGTACTTC,CASSLGLSLEQYF
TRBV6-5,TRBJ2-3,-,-,TGTGCCAGCACCTTACGTGCGTCGGCAGATACGCAGTATTTT,CASTLRASADTQYF
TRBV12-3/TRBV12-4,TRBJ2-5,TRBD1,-,TGTGCCAGTGTAACAGGGGCCCAAGAGACCCAGTACTTC,CASVTGAQETQYF
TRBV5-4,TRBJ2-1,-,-,TGTGCCAGCAGCCCTACTAGATACGGTGAGCAGTTCTTC,CASSPTRYGEQFF
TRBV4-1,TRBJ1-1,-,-,TGCGCCAGCACCCCAACAGGCGACACTGAAGCTTTCTTT,CASTPTGDTEAFF
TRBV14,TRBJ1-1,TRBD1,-,TGTGCCAGCAGCCATCCCCAGGGGGCTAACACTGAAGCTTTCTTT,CASSHPQGANTEAFF
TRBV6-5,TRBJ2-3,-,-,TGTGCCAGCAGTTACGCGAAGACAGCTAGCACAGATACGCAGTATTTT,CASSYAKTASTDTQYF
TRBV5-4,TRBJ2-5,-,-,TGTGCCAGCAGCTTGGAGCAGGATTTGGGGACCCAGTACTTC,CASSLEQDLGTQYF
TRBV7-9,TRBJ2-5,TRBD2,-,TGTGCCAGCAGCCCTGGGACTAGCGGTGCCTTGCAAGAGACCCAGTACTTC,CASSPGTSGALQETQYF
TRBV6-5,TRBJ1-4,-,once,TGTGCCAGCAGTCCGGCGGGGCGTAATGAAAAACTGTTTTTT,CASSPAGRNEKLFF
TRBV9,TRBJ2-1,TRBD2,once,TGTGCCAGCAGCCCTCGGACTAGCGGGGGGGGTGAGCAGTTCTTC,CASSPRTSGGGEQFF
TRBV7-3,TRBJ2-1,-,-,TGTGCCAGCAGCTTACCCGGAGACAATGAGCAGTTCTTC,CASSLPGDNEQFF
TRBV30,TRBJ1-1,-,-,TGTGCCTGGATGCGGCAGGGGAACACTGAAGCTTTCTTT,CAWMRQGNTEAFF
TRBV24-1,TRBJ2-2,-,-,TGTGCCACCAGTCACAGGGTCGCCGGGGAGCTGTTTTTT,CATSHRVAGELFF
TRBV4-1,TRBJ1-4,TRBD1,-,TGCGCCAGCAGCCCGACAGGGGAGGGGAATGAAAAACTGTTTTTT,CASSPTGEGNEKLFF
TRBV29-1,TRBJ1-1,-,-,TGCAGCGCTGACGACAGGACCACTGAAGCTTTCTTT,CSADDRTTEAFF
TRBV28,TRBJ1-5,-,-,TGTGCCAGCATCCCTAGCGGGGGCGCCGGCAATCAGCCCCAGCATTTT,CASIPSGGAGNQPQHF
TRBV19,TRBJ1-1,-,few,TGTGCCAGCGCGAAATACCTAAACGACAGGACGAACACTGAAGCTTTCTTT,CASAKYLNDRTNTEAFF
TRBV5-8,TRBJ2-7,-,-,TGTGCCAGCAGCCAAGACAGGACGACGGCGTACTTC,CASSQDRTTAYF
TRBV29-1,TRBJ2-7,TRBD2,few,TGCAGCGTTGCAGGGAGCGGGGGGGCCTTAGGGGAGCAGTACTTC,CSVAGSGGALGEQYF
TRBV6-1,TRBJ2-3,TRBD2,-,TGTGCCAGCAGTGAAGCCCCGGGACTAGCAGGGACAGATACGCAGTATTTT,CASSEAPGLAGTDTQYF
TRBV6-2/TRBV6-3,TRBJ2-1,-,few,TGTGCCAGCAGTAGGGGGGGCCCTCCGGATGAGCAGTTCTTC,CASSRGGPPDEQFF
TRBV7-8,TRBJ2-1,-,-,TGTGCCAGCAGCCCAGGGCTGCGGTACAATGAGCAGTTCTTC,CASSPGLRYNEQFF
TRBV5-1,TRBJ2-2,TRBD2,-,TGCGCCAGCAGCTTGCGGACTAGCGGACACACCGGGGAGCTGTTTTTT,CASSLRTSGHTGELFF
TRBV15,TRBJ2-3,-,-,TGTGCCACCAGTCGAAACGGGGGAGTCACAGATACGCAGTATTTT,CATSRNGGVTDTQYF
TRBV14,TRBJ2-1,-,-,TGTGCCAGCAGCCGGGCTCCCCTCTACAATGAGCAGTTCTTC,CASSRAPLYNEQFF
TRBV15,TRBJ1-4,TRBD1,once,TGTGCCACCAGCAGAGATCGACAGGGGAGCGAAAAACTGTTTTTT,CATSRDRQGSEKLFF
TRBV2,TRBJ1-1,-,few,TGTGCCAGCTCTGACCCCGCCAGGATATTAAGGACTGAAGCTTTCTTT,CASSDPARILRTEAFF
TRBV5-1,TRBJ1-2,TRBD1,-,TGCGCCAGCAGCTCCACATTAACGACAGGGAACTATGGCTACACCTTC,CASSSTLTTGNYGYTF
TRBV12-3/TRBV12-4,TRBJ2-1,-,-,TGTGCCAGCAGTACAGAGTACAATGAGCAGTTCTTC,CASSTEYNEQFF
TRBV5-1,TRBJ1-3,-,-,TGCGCCAGCAACAGCGGGCACTCAAGCTCTGGAAACACCATATATTTT,CASNSGHSSSGNTIYF
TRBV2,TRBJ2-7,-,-,TGTGCCAGCAGTGTGACAGGAGAGCAGTACTTC,CASSVTGEQYF
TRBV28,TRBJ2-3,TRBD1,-,TGTGCCAGCAGTCCACCGGGACAGGTAGCAGATACGCAGTATTTT,CASSPPGQVADTQYF
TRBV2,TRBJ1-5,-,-,TGTGCCAGCACCGACCGAGGGTTTGATCAGCCCCAGCATTTT,CASTDRGFDQPQHF
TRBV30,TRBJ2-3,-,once,TGTGCCTGGAGTGATACTAGCTTTACGCAGTATTTT,CAWSDTSFTQYF
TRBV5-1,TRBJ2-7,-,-,TGCGCCAGCAGCTTGGAAATGGGAGGCCCAAGCGAGCAGTACTTC,CASSLEMGGPSEQYF
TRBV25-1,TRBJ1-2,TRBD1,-,TGTGCCAGCAGGGACAGGGAGGGGAGCTATGGCTACACCTTC,CASRDREGSYGYTF
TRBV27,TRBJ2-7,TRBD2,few,TGTGCCAGCACCTCTAGCGGGAACCGTATGGGGTACGAGCAGTACTTC,CASTSSGNRMGYEQYF
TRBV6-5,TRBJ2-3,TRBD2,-,TGTGCCAGCAGAAAACTAGCGTCCGGGGCAGATACGCAGTATTTT,CASRKLASGADTQYF
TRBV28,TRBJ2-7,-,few,TGTGCCAGCAGTGACCCGGGATACGAGCAGTACTTC,CASSDPGYEQYF
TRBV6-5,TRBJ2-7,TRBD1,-,TGTGCCAGCAGTTACCCCGACGGGACAGGGGTTTTGGAGCAGTACTTC,CASSYPDGTGVLEQYF
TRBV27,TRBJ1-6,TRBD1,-,TGTGCCAGCAGTTTAGACCGGACAGGGGGTGGATATAATTCACCCCTCCACTTT,CASSLDRTGGGYNSPLHF